Below, one T cell receptor (beta chain) is given with its context. The target antigen is unknown. The sample originates from a study of response to subunit inactivated influenza vaccine. TCRdb redid the calling of the RT-PCR reads with MiXCR, one entry per CDR3 protein. The repertoire holds hundreds of thousands of distinct CDR3 sequences, with 15% to 20% as singletons. CDR1 is SGHVS and CDR2 is FQNEAQ in the germline V gene. The CDR3 has 13 amino acids. The ends were cut back, 3 bases at V and 2 bases at J, with 8 bases in the middle. The study, taken as a whole, reports: New T cells are recruited in small numbers by each seasonal influenza vaccination, according to the authors' suggestion.

Sequencing was performed on PBMCs from blood, taken roughly 5 days after vaccination. The receptor was isolated from a man aged 50 or older who received an inactivated influenza vaccine. The chain links TRBV7-8 to TRBJ2-7; D uncertain. The chain's CDR3 is CASSFQRTYEQYF. The CDR3 nucleotides read TGTGCCAGCAGCTTTCAGAGAACCTACGAGCAGTACTTC.